What follows are 10 T cell receptor beta chains derived from one specimen sequenced in a study of blood T cell repertoires in COVID-19. Libraries were prepared by immunoSEQ multiplex PCR; TCRdb keeps only in-frame clonotypes and omits some of them. Among 99,000 or so clones listed, roughly 84% were seen once. Sequencing was carried out using peripheral blood. Receptor source: a woman between 55 and 75 years old in a cohort sampled during active or convalescent COVID-19.

The chain couples TRBV7-9 to TRBJ1-2; 8 bases fit TRBD1. J gave up 2 bases and V 7 bases, and 9 bases lay outside the gene matches. CDR1 is SEHNR and CDR2 is FQNEAQ in the germline V gene (reference sequence). The CDR3 loop spans 15 amino acids. In DNA, the CDR3 is TGTGCCAGCAACCCATCGGGACAGGACAACTATGGCTACACCTTC. Translating it yields CASNPSGQDNYGYTF.

This clone has a handful of counts. The chain joins TRBV3-1 (or the pseudogene TRBV3-2) to TRBJ1-2; no clear D gene. The V and J ends lost 1 base and 2 bases respectively, with 5 bases between them. The germline V gene has CDR1 LGHDT and CDR2 YNNKEL (reference sequence). This CDR3 spans 13 amino acids. CDR3 bases: TGTGCCAGCAGCCAAGCGGGGAACTATGGCTACACCTTC. Its protein product is CASSQAGNYGYTF.

The CDR3 loop is CASSLGDRVVYEQYF. The CDR3 coding sequence is TGCGCCAGCAGCTTGGGGGACAGGGTGGTCTACGAGCAGTACTTC. This sequence joins TRBV5-1 and TRBJ2-7; 9 positions agree with TRBD1. The V gene's germline CDR1 is SGHRS and CDR2 YFSETQ. The CDR3 has 15 residues. The V and J ends lost 0 bases and 3 bases, in that order; junction bases with no gene match: 4.

In its sample, this clone was seen once. The chain links TRBV5-1 to TRBJ1-2; possible D gene TRBD1, 6 bases. Per germline, CDR1 SGHRS and CDR2 YFSETQ. Deletions cut 4 bases from V and 5 bases from J, with 9 bases between. The CDR3 runs to 12 residues. CDR3 region: CASSTGQYGYTF. In nucleotides, the CDR3 is TGCGCCAGCAGCACCGGACAGTATGGCTACACCTTC. Filled out from reference TRBV5-1 and TRBJ1-2, the complete variable domain reads KAGVTQTPRYLIKTRGQQVTLSCSPISGHRSVSWYQQTPGQGLQFLFEYFSETQRNKGNFPGRFSGRQFSNSRSEMNVSTLELGDSALYLCASSTGQYGYTFGSGTRLTVV.

This rearrangement joins TRBV5-8 to TRBJ1-2; TRBD1 agrees at 8 bases. The CDR3 extends over 16 amino acids. Germline V gene lookup returns CDR1 SGHTS and CDR2 YDEGEE. The V segment lost 0 bases and the J segment 7 bases; nucleotides outside the gene matches: 11. The CDR3 DNA sequence: TGTGCCAGCAGCTTGGCCTTCAGGGGGACAGGTGGTGGCTACACCTTC. Encoded protein: CASSLAFRGTGGGYTF.

This clone was detected only once. V gene TRBV25-1 combines with J gene TRBJ1-5; possibly TRBD1 for D (5 bases). Germline V gives CDR1 MGHDK, CDR2 SYGVNS. The V gene lost 5 bases and the J gene lost 5 bases, with 13 bases spanning the gap. This CDR3 region has 14 residues. The CDR3 sequence is CASSPVGGYQPQHF. The CDR3 DNA reads TGTGCCAGCAGTCCGGTGGGGGGGTATCAGCCCCAGCATTTT.

The genes are TRBV9 and TRBJ1-2; TRBD1 matches 9 bases. The CDR3 is 14 amino acids. The V segment lost 3 bases and the J segment 1 base; nucleotides outside the gene matches: 1. Per the germline V gene, CDR1 is SGDLS and CDR2 is YYNGEE. CDR3 nucleotides: TGTGCCAGCAGCGCGGGACAGGGTAACTATGGCTACACCTTC. Translating it yields CASSAGQGNYGYTF.

This clone was observed a few times. The V and J genes are TRBV14 and TRBJ1-2, with TRBD1 matching 11 bases. Germline V gene sequence: CDR1 SGHDN, CDR2 FVKESK. CDR3 size: 16 residues. V shed 2 bases, J shed 7 bases, and the junction held 9 bases outside the gene matches. CDR3 sequence reads: CASSQLDRGLWIGYTF. For the CDR3, the DNA is TGTGCCAGCAGCCAATTGGACAGGGGGCTCTGGATTGGCTACACCTTC.

The V and J genes are TRBV30 and TRBJ1-5, with a tentative D call TRBD1 (6 bases). The CDR3 is 16 residues long. V was cut by 0 bases and J by 0 bases, with 12 bases left in between. Germline V gene lookup returns CDR1 GTSNPN and CDR2 SVGIG (reference sequence). The CDR3 reads CAWSVRAGVSNQPQHF. The CDR3 region has the DNA TGTGCCTGGAGTGTAAGGGCAGGGGTTAGCAATCAGCCCCAGCATTTT.

The chain has TRBV9 and TRBJ1-6; possible D gene TRBD1, 6 bases. Trimming left V 4 bases short and J 6 bases short, with 14 bases between. CDR1 is SGDLS, CDR2 YYNGEE, per germline. The CDR3 totals 15 residues. The CDR3 bases are TGTGCCAGCAGCCCCCGTGGACAGTTTAATTCACCCCTCCACTTT. Its translation: CASSPRGQFNSPLHF.